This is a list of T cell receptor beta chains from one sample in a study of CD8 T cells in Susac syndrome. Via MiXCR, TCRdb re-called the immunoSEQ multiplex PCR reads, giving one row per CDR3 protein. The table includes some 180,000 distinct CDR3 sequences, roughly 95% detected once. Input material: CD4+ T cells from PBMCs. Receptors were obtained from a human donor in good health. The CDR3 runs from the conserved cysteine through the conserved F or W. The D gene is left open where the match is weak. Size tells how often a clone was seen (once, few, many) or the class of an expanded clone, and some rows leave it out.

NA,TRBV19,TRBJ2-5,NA,CASSIDGVQETQYF,TGTGCCAGTAGTATAGATGGTGTTCAAGAGACCCAGTACTTC
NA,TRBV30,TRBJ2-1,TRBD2,CAWSLAGGYNEQFF,TGTGCCTGGAGTCTAGCGGGAGGGTACAATGAGCAGTTCTTC
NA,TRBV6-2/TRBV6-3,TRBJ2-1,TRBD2,CASSYSGTSGYNEQFF,TGTGCCAGCAGTTACTCCGGGACTAGCGGTTACAATGAGCAGTTCTTC
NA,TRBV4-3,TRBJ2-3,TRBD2,CASSQLVAGGPRDTQYF,TGCGCCAGCAGCCAACTGGTAGCGGGAGGGCCAAGAGATACGCAGTATTTT
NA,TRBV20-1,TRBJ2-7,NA,CSAPDPTRSYEQYF,TGCAGTGCTCCGGATCCGACCCGATCCTACGAGCAGTACTTC
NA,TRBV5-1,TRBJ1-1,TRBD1,CASSRTGTGETEAFF,TGCGCCAGCAGCAGAACCGGGACAGGGGAGACTGAAGCTTTCTTT
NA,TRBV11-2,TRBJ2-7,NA,CASSLERASPHEQYF,TGTGCCAGCAGCTTAGAACGAGCGAGTCCCCACGAGCAGTACTTC
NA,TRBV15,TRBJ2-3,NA,CATSRGVSTDTQYF,TGTGCCACCAGCAGAGGAGTTAGCACAGATACGCAGTATTTT
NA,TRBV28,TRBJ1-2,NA,CATQIRGYGYTF,TGTGCCACCCAGATTCGGGGTTATGGCTACACCTTC
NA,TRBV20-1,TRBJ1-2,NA,CSAPRGAEGYTF,TGCAGTGCTCCAAGAGGGGCGGAGGGCTACACCTTC
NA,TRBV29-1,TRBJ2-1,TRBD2,CSARTSGNEQFF,TGCAGCGCAAGGACTAGCGGCAATGAGCAGTTCTTC
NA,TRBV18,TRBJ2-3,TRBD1,CASSSNDRATDTQYF,TGTGCCAGCTCATCCAACGACAGGGCCACAGATACGCAGTATTTT
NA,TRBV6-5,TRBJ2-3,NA,CASSPRLGEDTQYF,TGTGCCAGCAGCCCCCGACTAGGGGAAGATACGCAGTATTTT
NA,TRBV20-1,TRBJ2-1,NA,CSASQTEAYNEQFF,TGCAGTGCTAGTCAGACAGAAGCCTACAATGAGCAGTTCTTC
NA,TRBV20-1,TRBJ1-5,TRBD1,CSANRDREQPQHF,TGCAGTGCTAATAGGGACAGGGAACAGCCCCAGCATTTT
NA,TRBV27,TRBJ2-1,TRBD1,CASRFGTEGYNEQFF,TGTGCCAGCAGATTTGGGACAGAGGGTTACAATGAGCAGTTCTTC
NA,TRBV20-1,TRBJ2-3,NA,CSASRERGKGDTQYF,TGCAGTGCTAGTCGGGAGAGGGGGAAAGGAGATACGCAGTATTTT
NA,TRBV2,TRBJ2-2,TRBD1,CASKEGTGDTGELFF,TGTGCCAGCAAGGAGGGGACAGGGGACACCGGGGAGCTGTTTTTT
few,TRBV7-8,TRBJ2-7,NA,CASSFPWNEQYF,TGTGCCAGCAGCTTTCCATGGAACGAGCAGTACTTC
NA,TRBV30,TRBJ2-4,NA,CAWRDWTEMGIQYF,TGTGCCTGGAGGGATTGGACAGAGATGGGCATTCAGTACTTC
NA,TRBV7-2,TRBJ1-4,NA,CASSMRRATNEKLFF,TGTGCCAGCAGTATGAGACGGGCAACTAATGAAAAACTGTTTTTT
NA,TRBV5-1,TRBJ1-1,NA,CASSPPGGDATEAFF,TGCGCCAGCAGCCCCCCGGGGGGGGATGCCACTGAAGCTTTCTTT
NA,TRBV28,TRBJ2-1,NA,CASDHSAREQFF,TGTGCCAGCGACCACTCGGCGCGGGAGCAGTTCTTC
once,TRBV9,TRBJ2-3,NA,CASSVGAGSGTDTQYF,TGTGCCAGCAGCGTAGGGGCAGGGTCGGGCACAGATACGCAGTATTTT
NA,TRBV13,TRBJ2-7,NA,CASSSPGTASYEQYF,TGTGCCAGCAGCTCACCAGGGACTGCCTCCTACGAGCAGTACTTC
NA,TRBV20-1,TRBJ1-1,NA,CSARPQAYTEAFF,TGCAGTGCTAGACCACAGGCTTACACTGAAGCTTTCTTT
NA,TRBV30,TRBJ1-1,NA,CAWSAQPREAFF,TGTGCCTGGAGTGCACAACCGAGGGAGGCTTTCTTT
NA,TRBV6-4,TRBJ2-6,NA,CASSMGVEAGANVLTF,TGTGCCAGCTCAATGGGCGTTGAAGCCGGGGCCAACGTCCTGACTTTC
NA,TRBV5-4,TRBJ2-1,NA,CASSPGGNSYNEQFF,TGTGCCAGCAGCCCCGGAGGGAACTCCTACAATGAGCAGTTCTTC
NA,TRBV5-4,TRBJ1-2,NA,CASSLPGTLGDYGYTF,TGTGCCAGCAGCTTGCCGGGGACACTCGGGGACTATGGCTACACCTTC
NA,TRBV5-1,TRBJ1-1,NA,CASSTRGTEAFF,TGCGCCAGCAGCACACGAGGGACAGAAGCTTTCTTT
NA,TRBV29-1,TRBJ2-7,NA,CSVEDSAWKQYF,TGCAGCGTTGAAGATTCGGCCTGGAAGCAGTACTTC
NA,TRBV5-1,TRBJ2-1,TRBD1,CASTRGTGSFNEQFF,TGCGCCAGCACCAGGGGGACAGGGTCGTTCAATGAGCAGTTCTTC
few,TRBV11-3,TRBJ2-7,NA,CASSPGRQFYEQYF,TGTGCCAGCAGCCCGGGACGGCAATTCTACGAGCAGTACTTC
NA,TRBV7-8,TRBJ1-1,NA,CASSRWAGNTEAFF,TGTGCCAGCAGCCGGTGGGCGGGTAACACTGAAGCTTTCTTT